This TCR beta chain was observed in a study of blood T cell repertoires in COVID-19. From germline, CDR1 is SGHKS and CDR2 YYEKEE (reference sequence). The CDR3 is 14 amino acids. The germline V and J ends were trimmed by 2 bases and 6 bases, with 14 bases remaining between them. In the original analysis: Amplification from reference gene primers served as the basis for estimated nucleated cell counts. Sequencing used immunoSEQ multiplex PCR; TCRdb keeps in-frame clones, though not all of them. Clone size and the V and J calls come from that table; the DNA yielded D and trimming. The sample holds approximately 170,000 clones, under 85% seen once.

The specimen sequenced was peripheral blood. The chain couples TRBV5-5 to TRBJ1-1; possible D gene TRBD1, 6 bases. This clonotype originated in a man at least 80 years old with COVID-19, enrolled during active disease. The CDR3 nucleotides are TGTGCCAGCAGCTTATCACAGGGTAGGCCTGAAGCTTTCTTT. Amino acid sequence: CASSLSQGRPEAFF.